The present TCR beta chain was sequenced within a study of T cell repertoires and HLA-DP antigens. In the study overall: Transduced HeLa cells presented HLA-DP to CD4+ T cells. Alloantigens: one with one groove difference and one with approximately 11 differences versus self. Study-level findings and limits: Previously undetected clones averaged around 40% and 50% against the two alleles respectively.

Details on this clone: Its antigen is currently unknown.

The PCR primers covered 54 TRBV and 13 TRBJ segments. The table came from immunoSEQ multiplex PCR; TCRdb's copy has only in-frame clones and leaves some out. The profile shows approximately 100,000 clones, around nine tenths of them singletons. Germline V gene data show CDR1 as MDHEN and CDR2 as SYDVKM. CDR3 length: 11 residues. Trimming removed 5 bases at V and 7 bases at J, with 8 bases between. This chain joins TRBV28 and TRBJ1-1, with unresolved D. The clonotype comes from a man between 50 and 59 years old in good health and CMV-seronegative. Sequenced material: CD4+ T cells from PBMCs. The CDR3 nucleotides read TGTGCCAGCAGTCGAGAGTTTGAAGCTTTCTTT. This translates into CASSREFEAFF.